One sample yielded the 32 T cell receptor beta chains listed below, sequenced in a study of T cells in Graves' hyperthyroidism and ophthalmopathy. The CDR3 regions of TCR beta were amplified from RNA transcripts. A set of HTBI primers served as the primers for a first-round RT-PCR of the TCR CDR3. One entry per CDR3 protein results from TCRdb running MiXCR on the multiplex PCR reads. The table records 300,000 to 500,000 distinct CDR3 sequences, more than 12% of them present only once. The source material was blood. These receptors originate from a man aged 50 to 59 with Graves' ophthalmopathy.

This clonotype has at least ten counts. This chain connects TRBV19 to TRBJ1-3; 7 bases align to TRBD1. The CDR3 has 18 amino acids. V dropped 4 bases and J dropped 1; count of bases not matched to a gene: 13. Germline CDR1 reads LNHDA; CDR2 reads SQIVND (reference sequence). The CDR3 protein is CASSNRGQFEGSGNTIYF. CDR3 bases: TGTGCCAGTAGTAACCGGGGACAGTTCGAGGGGTCTGGAAACACCATATATTTT. The whole variable domain, remainder taken from reference TRBV19 and TRBJ1-3, is DGGITQSPKYLFRKEGQNVTLSCEQNLNHDAMYWYRQDPGQGLRLIYYSQIVNDFQKGDIAEGYSVSREKKESFPLTVTSAQKNPTAFYLCASSNRGQFEGSGNTIYFGEGSWLTVV.

This clonotype was counted only a few times. V usage is TRBV20-1 and J usage is TRBJ2-3; TRBD1 matches 11 bases. The trim removed 7 bases at V and 4 bases at J, leaving 10 bases unmatched. This CDR3 region has 15 residues. CDR1 is DFQATT and CDR2 is SNEGSKA in the germline V gene (reference sequence). CDR3 in amino acids: CSVRPGQGVADTQYF. CDR3 sequence (DNA): TGCAGTGTACGGCCGGGACAGGGGGTGGCAGATACGCAGTATTTT.

V is TRBV11-3 and J is TRBJ2-5; D not resolved. This CDR3 is 15 amino acids long. The ends were cut back, 1 base at V and 2 bases at J, with 11 bases in the middle. Germline V lookup: CDR1 SGHNT, CDR2 YENEEA. This chain's CDR3 is CASSLAVFQQETQYF. The CDR3, as DNA: TGTGCCAGCAGCTTAGCGGTTTTTCAGCAAGAGACCCAGTACTTC.

Ten or more counts support this clonotype. This chain uses TRBV28 with TRBJ2-6; D gene unclear. Germline V gene sequence: CDR1 MDHEN, CDR2 SYDVKM. This CDR3 has 16 amino acids. V lost 0 bases and J 0 bases, leaving 6 bases between the germline ends. The CDR3 here is CASSLWESSGANVLTF. CDR3 sequence (DNA): TGTGCCAGCAGTTTATGGGAGTCCTCTGGGGCCAACGTCCTGACTTTC.

CDR3 bases: TGTGCCAGCGGAAGGACTAGCGGACAAGAGACCCAGTACTTC. Translated: CASGRTSGQETQYF. This chain uses TRBV12-3 or TRBV12-4 with TRBJ2-5; 10 bases are shared with TRBD2. V lost 8 bases and J lost 2; bases outside the gene matches: 5. The CDR3 is 14 residues long.

The sample holds a few counts of this clonotype. J is TRBJ2-7 and V is TRBV7-9; TRBD1 aligns across 7 bases. Trimming at V came to 2 bases and at J to 3 bases, leaving 10 bases not matched to a gene. There are 16 residues in the CDR3. The germline V gene encodes CDR1 SEHNR and CDR2 FQNEAQ (reference sequence). This CDR3 reads CASSLWAGGQIYEQYF. DNA of the CDR3: TGTGCCAGCAGCTTATGGGCTGGGGGACAGATCTACGAGCAGTACTTC.

This clonotype was detected many times. This chain connects TRBV27 to TRBJ2-2; 7 nucleotides agree with TRBD1. The trim removed 3 bases at V and 0 bases at J, leaving 1 base unmatched. The CDR3 extends over 15 amino acids. Germline V gene data show CDR1 as MNHEY and CDR2 as SMNVEV (reference sequence). The CDR3 bases are TGTGCCAGCAGTTTTGGGACAGCGAACACCGGGGAGCTGTTTTTT. It specifies CASSFGTANTGELFF.

This clonotype was found many times. The chain employs TRBV2 and TRBJ2-1, with TRBD2 matching over 15 bases. The ends lost 6 bases at V and 5 bases at J; junction bases unmatched: 8. From germline, CDR1 is SNHLY and CDR2 FYNNEI. CDR3 size: 17 residues. CDR3 amino acids: CASSVAGTSGRNNEQFF. The DNA for the CDR3 is TGTGCCAGCAGCGTAGCCGGGACTAGCGGGAGGAACAATGAGCAGTTCTTC.

There are many counts of this clonotype. The chain links TRBV5-1 to TRBJ2-1; 8 bases line up with TRBD2. This CDR3 comprises 15 residues. The J segment lost 7 bases and the V segment lost 0 bases, leaving 6 bases of the junction unmatched. Looked up from germline, CDR1 is SGHRS and CDR2 is YFSETQ. The CDR3 sequence: CASSLVTGGMNEQFF. The CDR3 DNA reads TGCGCCAGCAGCTTGGTAACGGGAGGGATGAATGAGCAGTTCTTC.

The V and J genes are TRBV19 and TRBJ2-1; possibly TRBD1 or TRBD2 for D (5 bases each). Trimming stripped 1 base from V and 6 bases from J, with 16 bases between. This CDR3 comprises 16 residues. From germline, CDR1 is LNHDA and CDR2 SQIVND (reference sequence). CDR3 coding DNA: TGTGCCAGTAGTATAGGGGACGGCGGATCCGCCAATGAGCAGTTCTTC. Translation gives CASSIGDGGSANEQFF.

This clonotype was recorded many times. The chain is built from TRBV6-2 or TRBV6-3 and TRBJ1-1; possibly TRBD1 for D (5 bases). The V end lost 7 bases, the J end lost 1 base, and 16 bases lay between the germline ends. Germline-derived CDR1 and CDR2 are MNHEY and SVGEGT. The CDR3 length is 15 residues. The CDR3 nucleotides read TGTGCCAGCATTACGGACACCTCGGCGAACACTGAAGCTTTCTTT. As protein: CASITDTSANTEAFF.

V usage is TRBV7-9 and J usage is TRBJ2-1, with 10 nucleotides matching TRBD1. The CDR3 is 17 residues long. Germline loops: CDR1 SEHNR, CDR2 FQNEAQ (reference sequence). V was clipped by 5 bases and J by 6 bases; unmatched bases: 13. This chain's CDR3 is CASSKTGGHKIPNEQFF. CDR3 DNA sequence: TGTGCCAGCAGCAAGACAGGGGGCCACAAGATTCCCAATGAGCAGTTCTTC.

J is TRBJ2-3 and V is TRBV5-4; 13 nucleotides match TRBD2. The V gene's germline CDR1 is SGHNT and CDR2 YYREEE (reference sequence). The CDR3 loop spans 18 amino acids. The V gene end was trimmed by 2 bases and the J gene end by 0 bases; junction bases not matched to a gene: 6. Written as DNA, the CDR3 is TGTGCCAGCAGCTTAGGGACTAGCGGGGCTACTAGCACAGATACGCAGTATTTT. Encoded protein: CASSLGTSGATSTDTQYF.

This clonotype showed up just a few times. CDR3 region: CASSENFAGETQYF. CDR3 nucleotide sequence: TGCGCCAGCAGTGAGAATTTCGCCGGAGAGACCCAGTACTTC. This rearrangement joins TRBV10-1 to TRBJ2-5; D is unclear. CDR1 is WNHNN, CDR2 SYGVQD, per germline (reference sequence). With 2 bases removed from V and 4 bases from J, the gap between germline ends came to 11 bases. CDR3 length: 14 residues.

This clonotype was recorded many times. The rearrangement links TRBV24-1 to TRBJ2-3; TRBD1 agrees at 8 bases. Germline CDR1 and CDR2: KGHDR and SFDVKD. V was pared by 5 bases and J by 0 bases, with 9 bases of the junction left unmatched. This CDR3 has 17 amino acids. This CDR3 is CATSATFGDRSTDTQYF. The CDR3 coding sequence is TGTGCCACCAGTGCTACCTTCGGGGACAGGAGCACAGATACGCAGTATTTT.

This clonotype showed up just a few times. J is TRBJ1-2 and V is TRBV28; a possible D gene is TRBD1 (5 bases). Germline CDR1 MDHEN, CDR2 SYDVKM. The CDR3 extends over 17 amino acids. V lost 2 bases and J lost 6, with 22 bases in between. CDR3 coding DNA: TGTGCCAGCAGTTTAGGGGCAGGGTTTGAAATGGTCGATGGCTACACCTTC. Its protein is CASSLGAGFEMVDGYTF.

The rearrangement uses TRBV6-1 and TRBJ1-2; D not certain. Germline lookup yields CDR1 MNHNS and CDR2 SASEGT. Trimming stripped 3 bases from V and 2 bases from J, with 7 bases between. The CDR3 extends over 13 amino acids. The DNA of the CDR3 is TGTGCCAGCAGTGACGCCCAGAACTATGGCTACACCTTC. Amino acid sequence: CASSDAQNYGYTF.

This clonotype was recorded many times. The CDR3 sequence: CASSFSGRFTPTEAFF. Here the CDR3 DNA reads TGTGCCAGCAGCTTCTCTGGCCGATTTACCCCCACTGAAGCTTTCTTT. The rearrangement joins TRBV7-8 to TRBJ1-1; D gene unclear. This CDR3 is 16 amino acids long. Deletions cut 3 bases from V and 4 bases from J, with 18 bases between. Germline V lookup: CDR1 SGHVS, CDR2 FQNEAQ.

This clonotype was observed at least ten times. This rearrangement joins TRBV28 to TRBJ2-5, with D perhaps TRBD1 (6 bases). Germline values: CDR1 MDHEN, CDR2 SYDVKM. Trimming removed 2 bases at V and 4 bases at J, with 11 bases between. The CDR3 consists of 14 residues. The CDR3, as DNA: TGTGCCAGCAGTTTAGCTCAGGGGAGAGAGACCCAGTACTTC. This translates into CASSLAQGRETQYF.

This clonotype was counted many times. This rearrangement joins TRBV20-1 to TRBJ2-7; 10 bases are a match to TRBD2. The CDR3 has 13 residues. Germline CDR1 DFQATT, CDR2 SNEGSKA (reference sequence). The V segment lost 3 bases and the J segment 5 bases; nucleotides outside the gene matches: 4. CDR3 DNA sequence: TGCAGTGCTAGTTGGCTAGCGGGGGACGAGCAGTACTTC. Translated: CSASWLAGDEQYF.

In this sample, this clonotype turned up many times. This sequence joins TRBV30 and TRBJ1-5; 8 positions agree with TRBD1. The CDR3 runs to 14 residues. After removal of 2 bases from V and 3 bases from J, the junction contained 3 bases not matched to a gene. CDR1 and CDR2 (germline): GTSNPN, SVGIG (reference sequence). CDR3 coding DNA: TGTGCCTGGAGTCTACAGGGGGACAATCAGCCCCAGCATTTT. Encoded protein: CAWSLQGDNQPQHF.

This chain connects TRBV20-1 to TRBJ2-1; no definite D call. Germline V gene lookup returns CDR1 DFQATT and CDR2 SNEGSKA (reference sequence). Trimming took off 0 bases at V and 0 bases at J, with 9 bases between the two ends. The CDR3 contains 15 residues. The CDR3 spells CSARDLASSYNEQFF. In DNA, the CDR3 is TGCAGTGCTAGAGATCTTGCGAGCTCCTACAATGAGCAGTTCTTC.

This clonotype was found a few times. The genes are TRBV5-1 and TRBJ2-5, with 12 bases matching TRBD2. Germline V CDR1 and CDR2: SGHRS, YFSETQ. The CDR3 totals 15 residues. V dropped 7 bases and J dropped 3; count of bases not matched to a gene: 7. CDR3 coding DNA: TGCGCCAGCGGGGAACGGACTAGCGGGGAAGAGACCCAGTACTTC. Translating gives CASGERTSGEETQYF.

This clonotype came up many times. The chain is built from TRBV24-1 and TRBJ2-1; the match to TRBD2 covers 7 bases. This CDR3 comprises 16 residues. With 0 bases clipped from V and 3 bases from J, the junction kept 4 bases outside the gene matches. In germline, CDR1 is KGHDR, CDR2 SFDVKD. The chain's CDR3 is CATSDLRAGDYNEQFF. CDR3 nucleotide sequence: TGTGCCACCAGTGATTTGCGGGCGGGAGACTACAATGAGCAGTTCTTC.

V gene TRBV20-1 combines with J gene TRBJ2-5; possible D gene TRBD1, 6 bases. Germline CDR1 is DFQATT and CDR2 is SNEGSKA (reference sequence). The ends were cut back, 0 bases at V and 4 bases at J, with 12 bases in the middle. The CDR3 runs 14 residues. The CDR3: CSARDPWGRETQYF. CDR3 DNA sequence: TGCAGTGCTAGAGATCCTTGGGGGCGAGAGACCCAGTACTTC.

This clonotype was picked up many times. The gene calls are TRBV5-1 and TRBJ2-1, with 9 positions matching TRBD2. The CDR3 extends over 16 amino acids. CDR1 is SGHRS, CDR2 YFSETQ, per germline. The V segment lost 0 bases and the J segment 1 base; nucleotides outside the gene matches: 2. The CDR3 loop is CASSLASGRSYNEQFF. The CDR3, as DNA: TGCGCCAGCAGCTTGGCGAGCGGGAGGTCCTACAATGAGCAGTTCTTC.

The rearrangement uses TRBV6-1 and TRBJ2-3; the D gene is possibly TRBD2 (6 bases). V lost 9 bases and J 0 bases, leaving 13 bases between the germline ends. CDR3 length equals 14 residues. Germline-derived CDR1 and CDR2 are MNHNS and SASEGT. CDR3 DNA sequence: TGTGCCAGTCGTTTAGCGGTGAGCACAGATACGCAGTATTTT. Protein: CASRLAVSTDTQYF.

The table lists this clonotype with many counts. CDR3 in DNA: TGTGCCTGGAGTGTACCGTGGGCAGGAGGAACAGATACGCAGTATTTT. It yields the protein CAWSVPWAGGTDTQYF. The gene calls are TRBV30 and TRBJ2-3; possibly TRBD2 for D (5 bases). CDR3 length: 16 residues. V lost 0 bases, J lost 3 bases, and 16 bases lay in between. Germline CDR1 reads GTSNPN; CDR2 reads SVGIG (reference sequence). Based on the CDR3 plus reference TRBV30 and TRBJ2-3, the full variable domain is SQTIHQWPATLVQPVGSPLSLECTVEGTSNPNLYWYRQAAGRGLQLLFYSVGIGQISSEVPQNLSASRPQDRQFILSSKKLLLSDSGFYLCAWSVPWAGGTDTQYFGPGTRLTVL.

This chain links TRBV3-1 with TRBJ2-7; D possibly corresponds to TRBD2 (7 bases). Germline CDR1 and CDR2: LGHDT and YNNKEL (reference sequence). The CDR3 totals 17 residues. V gave up 3 bases and J gave up 2 bases, with 20 bases separating them. The CDR3 bases are TGTGCCAGCAGCCAGGGGGGCGGGAGTGCGCGGGCCTACGAGCAGTACTTC. This translates into CASSQGGGSARAYEQYF.

There are a few counts of this clonotype. The rearrangement links TRBV7-8 to TRBJ2-7; 11 bases align to TRBD2. Germline V gene lookup returns CDR1 SGHVS and CDR2 FQNEAQ. V was clipped by 3 bases and J by 7 bases; unmatched bases: 17. This CDR3 spans 18 amino acids. The CDR3 loop reads CASSLAPGLAVPTGEQYF. The CDR3 DNA is TGTGCCAGCAGCTTGGCCCCGGGACTAGCGGTCCCAACGGGTGAGCAGTACTTC.

V and J are TRBV11-2 and TRBJ2-1; 15 bases are a match to TRBD2. The ends lost 5 bases at V and 9 bases at J; junction bases unmatched: 8. Germline V gene sequence: CDR1 SGHAT, CDR2 FQNNGV. This CDR3 contains 16 residues. The CDR3 nucleotides read TGTGCCAGCAGCCCCCGGACTAGCGGGAGGGCCCGTGAGCAGTTCTTC. Its protein is CASSPRTSGRAREQFF.

In its sample, this clonotype was seen a few times. The chain carries TRBV7-9 and TRBJ2-1, with 9 bases lining up with TRBD2. V was clipped by 6 bases and J by 9 bases; unmatched bases: 9. CDR3 length: 14 residues. CDR1 and CDR2 from the germline V gene are SEHNR and FQNEAQ (reference sequence). The CDR3 reads CASSIAGDLSEQFF. The CDR3 DNA sequence: TGTGCCAGCAGTATAGCGGGAGATTTAAGTGAGCAGTTCTTC.